This entry describes one T cell receptor (beta chain). TCRdb's copy holds only in-frame clones and misses some; the assay was immunoSEQ multiplex PCR. This sample has 650,000 to 800,000 clones, with just over 90% found just once. The naive CD8 fraction comprised CD45RO-negative cells positively selected for CCR7 and excluded terminally differentiated effector memory CD45RA+ cells. This CDR3 is built from 16 residues. Unmatched junction bases numbered 9, after V lost 3 bases and J lost 6 bases. Germline V lookup: CDR1 MNHEY, CDR2 SMNVEV (reference sequence). The data are from a study of shared clonotypes between healthy human individuals.

This sequence joins TRBV27 and TRBJ2-1; the match to TRBD2 covers 9 bases. The TCR sequence derives from a man aged 25 to 45 in good health. Material for sequencing was naive CD8+ T cells sorted from blood. This chain's CDR3 is CASSFFFSGRGNEQFF. The CDR3 bases are TGTGCCAGCAGTTTCTTCTTTAGCGGGAGAGGCAATGAGCAGTTCTTC.